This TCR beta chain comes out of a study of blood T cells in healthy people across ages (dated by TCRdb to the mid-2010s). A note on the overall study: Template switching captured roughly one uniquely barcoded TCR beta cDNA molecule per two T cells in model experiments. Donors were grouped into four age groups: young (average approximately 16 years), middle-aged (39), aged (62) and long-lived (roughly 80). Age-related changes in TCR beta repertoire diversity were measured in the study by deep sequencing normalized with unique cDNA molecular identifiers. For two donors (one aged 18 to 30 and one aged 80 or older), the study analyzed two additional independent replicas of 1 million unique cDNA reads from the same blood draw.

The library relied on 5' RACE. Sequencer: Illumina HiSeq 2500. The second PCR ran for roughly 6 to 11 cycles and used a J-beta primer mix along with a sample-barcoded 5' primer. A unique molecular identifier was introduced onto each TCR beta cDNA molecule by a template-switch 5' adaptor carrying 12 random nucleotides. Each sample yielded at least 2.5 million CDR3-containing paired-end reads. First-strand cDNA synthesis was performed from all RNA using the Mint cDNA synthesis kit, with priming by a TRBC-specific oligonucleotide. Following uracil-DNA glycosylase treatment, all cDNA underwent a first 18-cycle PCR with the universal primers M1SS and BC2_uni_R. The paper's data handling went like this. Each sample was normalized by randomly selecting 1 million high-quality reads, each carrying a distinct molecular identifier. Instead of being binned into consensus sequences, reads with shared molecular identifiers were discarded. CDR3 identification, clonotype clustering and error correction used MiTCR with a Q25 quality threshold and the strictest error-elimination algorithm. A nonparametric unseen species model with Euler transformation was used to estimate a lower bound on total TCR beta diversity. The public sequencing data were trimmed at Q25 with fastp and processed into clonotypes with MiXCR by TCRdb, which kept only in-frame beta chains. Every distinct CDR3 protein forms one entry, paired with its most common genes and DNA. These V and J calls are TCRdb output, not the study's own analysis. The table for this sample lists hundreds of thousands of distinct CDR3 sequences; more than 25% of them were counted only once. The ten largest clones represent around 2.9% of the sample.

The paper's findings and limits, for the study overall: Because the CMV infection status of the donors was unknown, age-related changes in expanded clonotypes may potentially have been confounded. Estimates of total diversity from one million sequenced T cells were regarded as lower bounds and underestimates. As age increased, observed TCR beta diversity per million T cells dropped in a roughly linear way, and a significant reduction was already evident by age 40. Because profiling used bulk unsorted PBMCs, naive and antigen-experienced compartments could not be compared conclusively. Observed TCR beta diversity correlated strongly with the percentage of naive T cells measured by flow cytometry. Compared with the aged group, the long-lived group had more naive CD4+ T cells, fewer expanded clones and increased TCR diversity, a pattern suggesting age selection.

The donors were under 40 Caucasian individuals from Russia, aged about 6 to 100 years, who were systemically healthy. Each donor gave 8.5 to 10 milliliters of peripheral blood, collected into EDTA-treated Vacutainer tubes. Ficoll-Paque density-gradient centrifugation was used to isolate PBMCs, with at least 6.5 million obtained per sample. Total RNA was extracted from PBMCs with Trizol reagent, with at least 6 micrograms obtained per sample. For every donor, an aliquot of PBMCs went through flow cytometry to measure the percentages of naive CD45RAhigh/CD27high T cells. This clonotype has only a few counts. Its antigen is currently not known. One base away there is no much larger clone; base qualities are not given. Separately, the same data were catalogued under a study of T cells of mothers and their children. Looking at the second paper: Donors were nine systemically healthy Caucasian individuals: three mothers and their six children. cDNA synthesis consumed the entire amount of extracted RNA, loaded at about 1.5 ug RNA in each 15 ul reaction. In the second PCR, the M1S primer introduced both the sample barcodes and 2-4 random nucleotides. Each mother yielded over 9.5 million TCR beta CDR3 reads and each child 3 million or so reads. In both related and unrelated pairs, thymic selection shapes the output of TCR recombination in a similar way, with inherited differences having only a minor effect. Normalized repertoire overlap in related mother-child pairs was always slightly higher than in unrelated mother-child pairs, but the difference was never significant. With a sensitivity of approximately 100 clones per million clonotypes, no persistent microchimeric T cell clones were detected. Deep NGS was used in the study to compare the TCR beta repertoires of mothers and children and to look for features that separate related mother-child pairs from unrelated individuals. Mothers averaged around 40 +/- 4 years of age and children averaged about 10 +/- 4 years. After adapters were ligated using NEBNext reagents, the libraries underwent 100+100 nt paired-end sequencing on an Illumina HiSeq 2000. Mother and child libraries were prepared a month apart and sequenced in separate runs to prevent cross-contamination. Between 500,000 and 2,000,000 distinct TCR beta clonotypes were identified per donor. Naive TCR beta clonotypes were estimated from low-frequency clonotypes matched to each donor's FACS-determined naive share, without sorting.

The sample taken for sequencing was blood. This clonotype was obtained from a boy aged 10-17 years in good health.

The CDR3 loop reads CASSWQEGSEAFF. The DNA sequence is given as TGCGCCAGCAGCTGGCAGGAAGGTTCTGAAGCTTTCTTT. This sequence uses TRBV5-1 and TRBJ1-1; no D gene is confidently identified. The germline V gene encodes CDR1 SGHRS and CDR2 YFSETQ. The V end loses 3 bases and the J end loses 6 bases, and a stretch of 12 bases separates them. The CDR3 runs 13 amino acids, cysteine and phenylalanine included. Only the CDR3 DNA stays, 39 bases, in frame from base 1.